This T cell receptor (beta chain) comes out of a study of T cells in Graves' hyperthyroidism and ophthalmopathy. What was amplified from RNA transcripts were TCR beta CDR3 regions. HTBI primers were the set used in a first-round RT-PCR of the TCR CDR3. TCRdb reprocessed the multiplex PCR reads via MiXCR and lists one record per CDR3 protein. The table shows 250,000 to 300,000 distinct CDR3 sequences, with roughly 18% occurring only once. The ends lost 7 bases at V and 0 bases at J; junction bases unmatched: 8. In germline, CDR1 is SQVTM, CDR2 ANQGSEA. The CDR3 spans 14 residues. The chain has TRBV29-1 and TRBJ1-2, with 7 nucleotides matching TRBD1. This TCR was recovered from a man aged 45-60 years with Graves' ophthalmopathy. Sequencing used blood. This CDR3 is CSADGTATNYGYTF. The CDR3 nucleotides read TGCAGCGCCGACGGGACAGCGACTAACTATGGCTACACCTTC.